Presented here are 21 T cell receptor beta chains from one specimen sequenced in a study of cytomegalovirus exposure and HLA in healthy donors listed by TCRdb under 2017. The method was the immunoSEQ multiplex PCR assay. The multiplex PCR relied on a mix of 60 forward primers for TCR Vbeta segments and 13 reverse primers for TCR Jbeta segments. Here the immuneACCESS table is served through TCRdb, limited to in-frame sequences with V and J called. Missing clones are a known gap in these copies; in checked studies unresolved V genes cover under half, and the rest lacks a known reason. Here the sample has approximately 180,000 clones; around 74% occur a single time. Over 2.5% of the sample is held by the ten biggest clonotypes. The sample comprised PBMCs. Source of these receptors: a male donor in good health and CMV-seronegative.

This clone was recorded once. The rearrangement links TRBV7-9 to TRBJ2-6; D is possibly TRBD2 (5 bases). Trimming took off 6 bases at V and 0 bases at J, with 12 bases between the two ends. The CDR3 consists of 16 residues. Germline CDR1 and CDR2: SEHNR and FQNEAQ (reference sequence). The chain's CDR3 is CASSYGLYSGANVLTF. DNA for the CDR3: TGTGCCAGCAGTTACGGACTGTACTCTGGGGCCAACGTCCTGACTTTC.

The chain has TRBV5-1 and TRBJ1-2; D gene uncertain. CDR3 size: 14 residues. V was clipped by 0 bases and J by 4 bases, with 10 bases between them. CDR1 is SGHRS and CDR2 is YFSETQ in the germline V gene. The CDR3 DNA follows: TGCGCCAGCAGCTTGGATTCGGGTCGCTATGGCTACACCTTC. Translated: CASSLDSGRYGYTF.

This rearrangement joins TRBV6-5 to TRBJ1-5; no clear D gene. V was cut by 5 bases and J by 2 bases, with 13 bases left in between. The CDR3 has 15 amino acids. From germline, CDR1 is MNHEY and CDR2 SVGAGI. The CDR3 is CASSGPLMGNQPQHF. CDR3 bases: TGTGCCAGCAGTGGGCCCCTGATGGGCAATCAGCCCCAGCATTTT.

The CDR3 sequence is CAWSEKLNYGYTF. CDR3 DNA sequence: TGTGCCTGGAGTGAGAAACTGAACTATGGCTACACCTTC. The chain combines TRBV30 with TRBJ1-2, with unresolved D. This CDR3 is 13 amino acids long. V shed 1 base and J shed 2 bases, with 8 bases lying between them. The germline V gene encodes CDR1 GTSNPN and CDR2 SVGIG (reference sequence).

The chain recombines TRBV7-7 with TRBJ2-2, with unresolved D. CDR1 and CDR2 (germline): SSHAT, FNYEAQ (reference sequence). The ends were cut back, 4 bases at V and 4 bases at J, with 4 bases in the middle. The CDR3 sequence is 12 residues long. The CDR3 nucleotides are TGTGCCAGCAGCTCCGGCACCGGGGAGCTGTTTTTT. This translates into CASSSGTGELFF.

The V gene is TRBV6-6, the J gene TRBJ1-1; D not certain. The CDR3 length is 13 residues. CDR1 and CDR2 (germline): MNHNY, SVGAGI (reference sequence). The V and J ends lost 3 bases and 8 bases respectively, with 13 bases between them. The CDR3 protein is CASSYEQVSEAFF. The DNA for the CDR3 is TGTGCCAGCAGTTATGAGCAAGTCTCAGAAGCTTTCTTT.

This clone was observed a few times. This sequence joins TRBV28 and TRBJ1-2; 7 bases match TRBD1. CDR1 is MDHEN, CDR2 SYDVKM, per germline. The ends lost 4 bases at V and 4 bases at J; junction bases unmatched: 12. CDR3 length: 16 amino acids. The CDR3 reads CASSSGAGGGLYGYTF. The CDR3 nucleotides read TGTGCCAGCAGTTCGGGGGCGGGAGGGGGCCTCTATGGCTACACCTTC.

This chain connects TRBV28 to TRBJ2-2; TRBD2 agrees at 8 bases. J gave up 6 bases and V 5 bases, and 5 bases lay outside the gene matches. Germline CDR1 is MDHEN and CDR2 is SYDVKM. CDR3 length: 14 residues. The CDR3 DNA is TGTGCCAGCAGTACGACGGGGGGGGCCGGGGAGCTGTTTTTT. Translating it yields CASSTTGGAGELFF. Using reference TRBV28 and TRBJ2-2 for the parts outside the CDR3, the full variable domain is DVKVTQSSRYLVKRTGEKVFLECVQDMDHENMFWYRQDPGLGLRLIYFSYDVKMKEKGDIPEGYSVSREKKERFSLILESASTNQTSMYLCASSTTGGAGELFFGEGSRLTVL.

The sample holds one count of this clone. This sequence joins TRBV6-6 and TRBJ1-5, with D unclear. Germline CDR1 reads MNHNY; CDR2 reads SVGAGI (reference sequence). V was cut by 5 bases and J by 5 bases, with 16 bases left in between. There are 15 residues in the CDR3. The CDR3 sequence is CASSTEGREHQPQHF. CDR3 nucleotide sequence: TGTGCCAGCAGTACAGAAGGACGGGAACATCAGCCCCAGCATTTT.

The chain couples TRBV15 to TRBJ1-5, with 7 bases fitting TRBD1. Germline CDR1 reads LNHNV; CDR2 reads YYDKDF (reference sequence). Germline trimming cut 5 bases from V and 2 bases from J; bases unmatched to any gene: 0. This CDR3 comprises 13 residues. CDR3 amino acids: CATSGQGNQPQHF. The CDR3 nucleotides read TGTGCCACCAGCGGACAGGGCAATCAGCCCCAGCATTTT.

The CDR3, as DNA: TGTGCCAGCACCGCAGTCAGGGAAGCTTTCTTT. Amino acids: CASTAVREAFF. The rearrangement uses TRBV6-5 and TRBJ1-1; no clear D gene. V gave up 7 bases and J gave up 8 bases, with 11 bases separating them. CDR1 is MNHEY, CDR2 SVGAGI, per germline. The CDR3 is 11 amino acids.

The V and J genes are TRBV2 and TRBJ2-1, with D tentatively TRBD1 (6 bases). V gave up 5 bases and J gave up 14 bases, with 16 bases separating them. Looked up from germline, CDR1 is SNHLY and CDR2 is FYNNEI. The CDR3 extends over 12 amino acids. DNA of the CDR3: TGTGCCAGCAGTCTTGAAACGAAGGGGGAGTTCTTC. The encoded protein is CASSLETKGEFF.

The chain joins TRBV30 to TRBJ2-3; TRBD2 agrees at 9 bases. The CDR3 length is 16 residues. V gave up 1 base and J gave up 1 base; unmatched junction bases: 6. CDR1 is GTSNPN, CDR2 SVGIG, per germline (reference sequence). The CDR3 DNA reads as TGTGCCTGGAGTGGTGCGGTAGCGGGAGGCACAGATACGCAGTATTTT. Translation gives CAWSGAVAGGTDTQYF.

The V call is TRBV6-1, the J call TRBJ1-3, with 12 bases identical to TRBD1. Germline assignment: CDR1 MNHNS and CDR2 SASEGT. The CDR3 length is 16 residues. The ends lost 4 bases at V and 3 bases at J; junction bases unmatched: 4. CDR3 region: CASSVGQGADGNTIYF. The CDR3 DNA reads as TGTGCCAGCAGTGTGGGACAGGGGGCAGATGGAAACACCATATATTTT.

The chain uses TRBV7-9 and TRBJ1-5; no reliable D call. Germline-derived CDR1 and CDR2 are SEHNR and FQNEAQ (reference sequence). V lost 4 bases and J 6 bases, leaving 10 bases between the germline ends. The length of the CDR3 is 13 residues. CDR3 bases: TGTGCCAGCAGCTCCGACTATAGTCAGCCCCAGCATTTT. This sequence encodes CASSSDYSQPQHF.

This clone was found a few times. Other DNA sequences in this specimen translate into the identical CDR3. The CDR3 is CASSFDRGPGNTIYF. The CDR3 DNA sequence: TGTGCCAGCAGCTTCGACAGGGGGCCTGGAAACACCATATATTTT. V usage is TRBV7-3 and J usage is TRBJ1-3; 10 bases are shared with TRBD1. CDR1 and CDR2 (germline): SGHTA, FQGTGA. There are 15 residues in the CDR3. V lost 3 bases to trimming and J lost 2 bases; unmatched junction nucleotides: 1.

The chain recombines TRBV5-1 with TRBJ2-5; 8 nucleotides agree with TRBD1. The J call is uncertain, as TRBJ2-7 better fits the DNA end. Looked up from germline, CDR1 is SGHRS and CDR2 is YFSETQ. This CDR3 region has 15 residues. The CDR3 is CASSRGDRTYYEQYF. The CDR3 coding sequence is TGCGCCAGCAGTCGAGGGGACAGGACTTACTACGAGCAGTACTTC.

The CDR3, as DNA: TGTGCCGTCTCTAGCGGAGGGGCTTACGAGCAGTACTTC. This codes for CAVSSGGAYEQYF. This rearrangement joins TRBV15 to TRBJ2-7, with 7 bases identical to TRBD2. CDR1 LNHNV and CDR2 YYDKDF come from the germline V gene (reference sequence). The CDR3 has 13 residues. V shed 11 bases and J 4 bases; nucleotides not matched to a gene: 11. Full variable domain (rest looked up from reference TRBV15 and TRBJ2-7): DAMVIQNPRYQVTQFGKPVTLSCSQTLNHNVMYWYQQKSSQAPKLLFHYYDKDFNNEADTPDNFQSRRPNTSFCFLDIRSPGLGDTAMYLCAVSSGGAYEQYFGPGTRLTVT.

The chain uses TRBV11-3 and TRBJ2-3; no clear D. The CDR3 is 12 residues long. V lost 5 bases to trimming and J lost 0 bases, with 3 bases between them. Germline CDR1 and CDR2: SGHNT and YENEEA. CDR3 sequence: CASSTSTDTQYF. The CDR3 DNA reads as TGTGCCAGCAGCACTAGCACAGATACGCAGTATTTT.

The chain carries TRBV28 and TRBJ2-1; no firm D call. The CDR3 length is 15 residues. The germline gives CDR1 MDHEN, CDR2 SYDVKM. V shed 2 bases and J shed 12 bases, with 20 bases lying between them. The DNA of the CDR3 is TGTGCCAGCAGTTTAGCGGCTGACGGTCGACTCACGCAGTTCTTC. Its translation is CASSLAADGRLTQFF.

The genes are TRBV6-5 and TRBJ2-7; perhaps TRBD1 as D (6 bases). CDR3 size: 15 residues. Germline assignment: CDR1 MNHEY and CDR2 SVGAGI. Trimming stripped 2 bases from V and 5 bases from J, with 16 bases between. CDR3 coding DNA: TGTGCCAGCAGTTACGGGGGCAGGGGTCGCGACGAGCAGTACTTC. This encodes CASSYGGRGRDEQYF.